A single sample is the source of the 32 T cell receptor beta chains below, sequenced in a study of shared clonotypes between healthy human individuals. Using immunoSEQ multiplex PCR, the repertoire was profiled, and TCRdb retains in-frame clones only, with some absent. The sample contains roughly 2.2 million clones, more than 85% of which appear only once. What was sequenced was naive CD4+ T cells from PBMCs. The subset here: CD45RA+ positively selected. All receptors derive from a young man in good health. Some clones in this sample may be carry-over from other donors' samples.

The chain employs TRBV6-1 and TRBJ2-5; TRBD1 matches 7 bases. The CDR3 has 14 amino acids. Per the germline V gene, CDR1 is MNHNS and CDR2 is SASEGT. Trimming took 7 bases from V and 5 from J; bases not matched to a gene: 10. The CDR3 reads CASTLDRARETQYF. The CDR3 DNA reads TGTGCCAGCACCCTCGACAGGGCTCGCGAGACCCAGTACTTC.

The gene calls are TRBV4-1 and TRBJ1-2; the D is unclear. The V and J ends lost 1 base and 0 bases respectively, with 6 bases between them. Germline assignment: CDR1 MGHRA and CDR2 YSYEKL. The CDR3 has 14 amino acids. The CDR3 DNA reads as TGCGCCAGCAGCCAAGGCCAAGCTAACTATGGCTACACCTTC. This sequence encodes CASSQGQANYGYTF.

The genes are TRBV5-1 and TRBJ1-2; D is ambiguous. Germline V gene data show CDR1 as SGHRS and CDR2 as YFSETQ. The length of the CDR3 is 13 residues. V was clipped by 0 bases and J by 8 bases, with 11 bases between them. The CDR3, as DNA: TGCGCCAGCAGCTTGGTCCCCCTAGGAGGCTACACCTTC. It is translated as CASSLVPLGGYTF.

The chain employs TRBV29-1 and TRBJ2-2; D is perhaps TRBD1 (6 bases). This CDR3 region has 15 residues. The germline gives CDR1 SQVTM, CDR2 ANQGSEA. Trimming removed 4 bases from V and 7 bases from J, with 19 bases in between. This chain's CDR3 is CSVGTRQGFNGELFF. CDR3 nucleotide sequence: TGCAGCGTTGGAACGAGGCAGGGGTTTAACGGGGAGCTGTTTTTT.

The CDR3 region has the DNA TGTGCCAGCTCAACCCAGGGCCAAGAGACCCAGTACTTC. Translation gives CASSTQGQETQYF. The chain recombines TRBV6-6 with TRBJ2-5; a possible D gene is TRBD1 (5 bases). The germline CDR1 and CDR2 sequences are MNHNY and SVGAGI (reference sequence). The CDR3 sequence is 13 residues long. V dropped 8 bases and J dropped 1 base, with 11 bases sitting between them.

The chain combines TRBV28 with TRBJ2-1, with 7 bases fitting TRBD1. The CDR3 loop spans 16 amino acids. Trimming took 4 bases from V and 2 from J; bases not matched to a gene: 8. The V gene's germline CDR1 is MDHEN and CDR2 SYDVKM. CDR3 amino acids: CASSSHRGPTYNEQFF. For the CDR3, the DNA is TGTGCCAGCAGTTCACACAGGGGCCCCACCTACAATGAGCAGTTCTTC.

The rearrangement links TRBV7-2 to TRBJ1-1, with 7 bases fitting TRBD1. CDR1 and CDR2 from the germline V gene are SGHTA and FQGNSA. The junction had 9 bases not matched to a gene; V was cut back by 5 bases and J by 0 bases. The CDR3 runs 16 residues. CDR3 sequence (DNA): TGTGCCAGCAGCGTACGACAGGGCGGGTTGAACACTGAAGCTTTCTTT. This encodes CASSVRQGGLNTEAFF.

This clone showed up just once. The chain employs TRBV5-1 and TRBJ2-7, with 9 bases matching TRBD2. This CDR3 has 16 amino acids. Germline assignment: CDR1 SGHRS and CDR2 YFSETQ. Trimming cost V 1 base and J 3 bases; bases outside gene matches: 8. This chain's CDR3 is CASSLKPSGDLYEQYF. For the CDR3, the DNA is TGCGCCAGCAGCTTGAAGCCTAGCGGGGATCTCTACGAGCAGTACTTC.

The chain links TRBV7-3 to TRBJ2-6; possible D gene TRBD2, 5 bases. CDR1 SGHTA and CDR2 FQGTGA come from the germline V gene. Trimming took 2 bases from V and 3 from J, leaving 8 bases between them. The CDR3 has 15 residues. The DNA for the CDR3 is TGTGCCAGCAGCTTATCTGACTATGGGGCCAACGTCCTGACTTTC. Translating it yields CASSLSDYGANVLTF.

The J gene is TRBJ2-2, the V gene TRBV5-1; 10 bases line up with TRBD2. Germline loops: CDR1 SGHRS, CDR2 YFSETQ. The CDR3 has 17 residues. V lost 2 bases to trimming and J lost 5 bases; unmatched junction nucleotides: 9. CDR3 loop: CASSLIAGGPLTGELFF. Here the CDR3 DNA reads TGCGCCAGCAGCTTAATAGCGGGAGGCCCGTTGACCGGGGAGCTGTTTTTT.

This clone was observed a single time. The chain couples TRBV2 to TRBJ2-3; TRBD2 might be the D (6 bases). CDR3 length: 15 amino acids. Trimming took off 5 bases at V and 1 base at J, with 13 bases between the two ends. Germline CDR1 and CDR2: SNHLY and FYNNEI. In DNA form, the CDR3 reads TGTGCCAGCAGTCTACTAGCTGCTCGCACAGATACGCAGTATTTT. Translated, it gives CASSLLAARTDTQYF. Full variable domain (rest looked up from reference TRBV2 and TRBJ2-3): EPEVTQTPSHQVTQMGQEVILRCVPISNHLYFYWYRQILGQKVEFLVSFYNNEISEKSEIFDDQFSVERPDGSNFTLKIRSTKLEDSAMYFCASSLLAARTDTQYFGPGTRLTVL.

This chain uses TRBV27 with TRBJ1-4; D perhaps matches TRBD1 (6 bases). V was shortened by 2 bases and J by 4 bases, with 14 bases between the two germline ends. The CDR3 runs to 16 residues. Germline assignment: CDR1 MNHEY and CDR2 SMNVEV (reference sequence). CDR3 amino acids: CASSLERGASNEKLFF. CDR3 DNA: TGTGCCAGCAGTTTAGAACGGGGGGCGAGTAATGAAAAACTGTTTTTT.

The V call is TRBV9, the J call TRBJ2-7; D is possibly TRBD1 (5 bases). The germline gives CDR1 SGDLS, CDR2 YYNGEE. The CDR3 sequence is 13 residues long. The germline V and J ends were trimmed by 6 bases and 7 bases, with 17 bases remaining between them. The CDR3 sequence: CASTKGRVGEQYF. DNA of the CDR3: TGTGCCAGCACCAAGGGCAGGGTGGGGGAGCAGTACTTC.

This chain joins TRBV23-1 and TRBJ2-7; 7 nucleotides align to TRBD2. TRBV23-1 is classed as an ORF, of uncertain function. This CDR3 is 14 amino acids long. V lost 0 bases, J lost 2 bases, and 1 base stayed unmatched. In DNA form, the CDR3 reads TGCGCCAGCAGTCAATCGCGGGAGACCTACGAGCAGTACTTC. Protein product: CASSQSRETYEQYF.

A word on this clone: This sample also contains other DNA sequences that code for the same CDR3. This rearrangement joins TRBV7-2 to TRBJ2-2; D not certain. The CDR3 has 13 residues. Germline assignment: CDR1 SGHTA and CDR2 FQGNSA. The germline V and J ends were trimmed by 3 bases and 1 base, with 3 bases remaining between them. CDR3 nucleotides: TGTGCCAGCAGCTTTTGGAACACCGGGGAGCTGTTTTTT. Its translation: CASSFWNTGELFF.

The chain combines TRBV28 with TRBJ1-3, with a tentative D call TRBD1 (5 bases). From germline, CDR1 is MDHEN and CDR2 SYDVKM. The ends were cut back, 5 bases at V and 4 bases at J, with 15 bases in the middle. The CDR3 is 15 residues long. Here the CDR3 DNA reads TGTGCCAGCAGTCCCGGGGGGGTGGCCGGAAACACCATATATTTT. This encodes CASSPGGVAGNTIYF.

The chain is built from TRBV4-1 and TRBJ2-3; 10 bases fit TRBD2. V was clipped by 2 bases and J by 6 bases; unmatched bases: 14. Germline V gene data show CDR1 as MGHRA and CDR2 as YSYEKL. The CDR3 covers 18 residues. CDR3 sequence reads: CASSQSAHLAGVGDTQYF. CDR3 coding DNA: TGCGCCAGCAGCCAATCTGCTCATCTAGCGGGAGTTGGTGATACGCAGTATTTT.

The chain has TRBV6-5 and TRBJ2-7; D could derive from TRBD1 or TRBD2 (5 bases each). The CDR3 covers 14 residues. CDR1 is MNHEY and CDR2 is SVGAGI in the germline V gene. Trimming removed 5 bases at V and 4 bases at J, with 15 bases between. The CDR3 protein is CASSRDRRRYEQYF. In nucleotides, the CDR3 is TGTGCCAGCAGTAGGGACCGCCGTAGATACGAGCAGTACTTC.

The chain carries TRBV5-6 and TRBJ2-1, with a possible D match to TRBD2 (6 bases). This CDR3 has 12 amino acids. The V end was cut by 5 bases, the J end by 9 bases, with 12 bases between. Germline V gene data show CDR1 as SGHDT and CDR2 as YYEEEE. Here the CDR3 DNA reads TGTGCCAGCAGTTTGCTGGGGGGTGAGCAGTTCTTC. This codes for CASSLLGGEQFF.

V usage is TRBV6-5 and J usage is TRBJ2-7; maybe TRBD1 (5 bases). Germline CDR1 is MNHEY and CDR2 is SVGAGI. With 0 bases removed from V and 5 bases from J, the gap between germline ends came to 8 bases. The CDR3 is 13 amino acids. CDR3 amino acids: CASSYSSGHEQYF. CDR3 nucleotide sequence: TGTGCCAGCAGTTACTCGTCAGGGCACGAGCAGTACTTC.

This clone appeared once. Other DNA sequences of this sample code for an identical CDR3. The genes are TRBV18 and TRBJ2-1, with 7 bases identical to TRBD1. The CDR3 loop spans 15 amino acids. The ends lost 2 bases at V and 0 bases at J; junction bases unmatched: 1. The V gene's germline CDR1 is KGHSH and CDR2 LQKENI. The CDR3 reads CASSPGTASYNEQFF. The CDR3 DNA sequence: TGTGCCAGCTCACCAGGGACAGCCTCCTACAATGAGCAGTTCTTC.

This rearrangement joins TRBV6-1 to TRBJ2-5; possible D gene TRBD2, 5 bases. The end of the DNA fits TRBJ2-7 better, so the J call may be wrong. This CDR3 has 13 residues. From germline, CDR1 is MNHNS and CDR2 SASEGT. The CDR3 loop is CAGLSENSYEQYF. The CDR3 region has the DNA TGTGCCGGGCTTAGCGAAAACTCCTACGAGCAGTACTTC.

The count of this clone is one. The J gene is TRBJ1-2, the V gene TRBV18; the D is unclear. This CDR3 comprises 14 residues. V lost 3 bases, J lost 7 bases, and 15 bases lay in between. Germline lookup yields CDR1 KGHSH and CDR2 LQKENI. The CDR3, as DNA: TGTGCCAGCTCACCGCCGGACCGACCGTTTGGCTACACCTTC. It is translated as CASSPPDRPFGYTF.

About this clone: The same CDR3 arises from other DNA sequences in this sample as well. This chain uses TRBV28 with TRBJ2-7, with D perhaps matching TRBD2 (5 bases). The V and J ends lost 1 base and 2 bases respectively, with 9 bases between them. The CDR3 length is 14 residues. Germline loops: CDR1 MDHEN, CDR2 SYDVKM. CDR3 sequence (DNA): TGTGCCAGCAGTTTATTGGCGGGTACCTACGAGCAGTACTTC. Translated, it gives CASSLLAGTYEQYF.

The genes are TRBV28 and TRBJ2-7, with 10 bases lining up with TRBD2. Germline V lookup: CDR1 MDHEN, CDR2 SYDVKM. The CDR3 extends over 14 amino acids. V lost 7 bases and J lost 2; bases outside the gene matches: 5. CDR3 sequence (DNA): TGTGCCAGCAATCCTAGCGGGAGACCCTACGAGCAGTACTTC. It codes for CASNPSGRPYEQYF.

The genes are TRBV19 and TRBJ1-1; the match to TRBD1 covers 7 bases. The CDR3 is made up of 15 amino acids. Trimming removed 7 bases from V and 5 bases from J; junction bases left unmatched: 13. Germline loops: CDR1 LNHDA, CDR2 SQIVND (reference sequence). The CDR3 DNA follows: TGTGCCAGTATGTTCCCGACAGGGTTGGGTACTGAAGCTTTCTTT. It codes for CASMFPTGLGTEAFF.

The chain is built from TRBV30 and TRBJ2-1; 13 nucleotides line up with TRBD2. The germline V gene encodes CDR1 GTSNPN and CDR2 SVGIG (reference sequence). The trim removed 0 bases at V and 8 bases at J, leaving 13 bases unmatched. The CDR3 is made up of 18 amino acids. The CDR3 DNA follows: TGTGCCTGGAGTGTCTCGGGGTGGACTAGCGGGAGTAGGTATGAGCAGTTCTTC. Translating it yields CAWSVSGWTSGSRYEQFF.

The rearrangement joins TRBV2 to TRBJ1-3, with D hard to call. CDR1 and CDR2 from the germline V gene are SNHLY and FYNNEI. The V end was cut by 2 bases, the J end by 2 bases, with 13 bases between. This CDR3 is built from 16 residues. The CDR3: CASSEWLRSAGNTIYF. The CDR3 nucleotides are TGTGCCAGCAGTGAATGGTTACGGTCAGCTGGAAACACCATATATTTT.

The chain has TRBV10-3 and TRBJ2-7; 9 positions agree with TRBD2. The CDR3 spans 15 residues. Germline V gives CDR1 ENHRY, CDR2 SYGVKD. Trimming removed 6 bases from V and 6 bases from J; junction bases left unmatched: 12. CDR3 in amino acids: CAISPSGSGSGEQYF. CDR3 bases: TGTGCCATCAGCCCCTCAGGTAGCGGGAGTGGCGAGCAGTACTTC.

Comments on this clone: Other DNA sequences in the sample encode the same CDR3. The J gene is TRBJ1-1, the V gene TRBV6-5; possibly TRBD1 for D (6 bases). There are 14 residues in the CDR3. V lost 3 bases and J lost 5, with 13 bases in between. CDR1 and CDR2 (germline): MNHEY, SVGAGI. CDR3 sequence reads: CASSYRQGRTEAFF. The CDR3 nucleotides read TGTGCCAGCAGTTATCGGCAGGGGCGAACTGAAGCTTTCTTT.

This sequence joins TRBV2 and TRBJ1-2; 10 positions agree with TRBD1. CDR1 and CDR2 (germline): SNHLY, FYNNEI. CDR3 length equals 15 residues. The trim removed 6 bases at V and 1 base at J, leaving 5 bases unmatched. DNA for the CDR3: TGTGCCAGCAGGGTGGGACAGGGGTTTAACTATGGCTACACCTTC. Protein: CASRVGQGFNYGYTF. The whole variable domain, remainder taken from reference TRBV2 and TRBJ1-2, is EPEVTQTPSHQVTQMGQEVILRCVPISNHLYFYWYRQILGQKVEFLVSFYNNEISEKSEIFDDQFSVERPDGSNFTLKIRSTKLEDSAMYFCASRVGQGFNYGYTFGSGTRLTVV.

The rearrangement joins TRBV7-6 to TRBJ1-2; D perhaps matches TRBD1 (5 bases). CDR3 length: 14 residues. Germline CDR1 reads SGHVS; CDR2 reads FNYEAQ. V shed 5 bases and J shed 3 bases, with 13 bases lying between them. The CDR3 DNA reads TGTGCCAGCAGCCCTGGGGGGTCAGACTATGGCTACACCTTC. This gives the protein CASSPGGSDYGYTF.